Given below is one T cell receptor (beta chain) in context. This specimen belongs to a study of blood T cell repertoires in COVID-19. Study as a whole: T cells, B-cell-depleted T cells, or PBMCs supplied cDNA or gDNA.

In the original processing: Counts of nucleated cells, estimated from reference gene primer amplification, were obtained. Measured with immunoSEQ multiplex PCR; TCRdb has only the in-frame clones, and not every one. That table is the source of V, J and clone size, and D and trimming were worked out from the DNA. This sample has over 75,000 clones, with approximately 82% found just once. The trim removed 1 base at V and 6 bases at J, leaving 2 bases unmatched. The length of the CDR3 is 14 residues. In germline, CDR1 is LGHNA, CDR2 YNFKEQ. The specimen sequenced was peripheral blood. The chain carries TRBV4-2 and TRBJ2-1, with 8 nucleotides matching TRBD1. This TCR came from a human donor in a cohort sampled during active COVID-19. For the CDR3, the DNA is TGTGCCAGCAGCCAAGCGGACAGGGTCAATGAGCAGTTCTTC. Translated: CASSQADRVNEQFF.